The entry below gives a single T cell receptor beta chain sequence along with its context. This entry comes from a study of T cell changes during pregnancy in multiple sclerosis. The CDR3 has 16 amino acids. With V trimmed by 6 bases and J by 3 bases, 7 bases remained unmatched. Germline CDR1 and CDR2: SGHNT and YYREEE (reference sequence). Sequenced by immunoSEQ multiplex PCR; TCRdb stores in-frame clones only, minus some. The sample has some 68,000 clones, under 95% seen once. The sequencing here drew on peripheral blood, taken in the second trimester of pregnancy. This rearrangement joins TRBV5-4 to TRBJ2-2; 11 positions match TRBD1. The TCR sequence derives from a female donor in good health, enrolled as a control in a pregnancy study. The CDR3 protein is CASKNRTGGDTGELFF. DNA of the CDR3: TGTGCCAGCAAAAACCGGACAGGGGGCGACACCGGGGAGCTGTTTTTT.